This T cell receptor (beta chain) was captured in a study of cytomegalovirus exposure and HLA in healthy donors. Study-level results: Presence/absence analyses took donor sequencing depth as roughly uniform. Indistinguishable V segments such as TRBV6-2 and TRBV6-3 were excluded. A later analysis linked a missense DCLRE1C variant to TCR beta V- and J-gene trimming. Serostatus for CMV was the only available immune exposure information.

V lost 3 bases to trimming and J lost 11 bases, with 16 bases between them. Germline V gene sequence: CDR1 ENHRY, CDR2 SYGVKD. This CDR3 is 13 amino acids long. PCR employed 60 Vbeta and 13 Jbeta primers. Sequencing was performed with immunoSEQ multiplex PCR; in TCRdb, only in-frame clones are kept and a portion is missing. Here the sample spans approximately 190,000 clones, roughly 80% being singletons. Remarks on this clone: The target antigen is unknown.

Sequencing was carried out using PBMCs. This chain links TRBV10-3 with TRBJ1-1; D uncertain. This sequence was found in a man aged 40-50 years in good health and CMV-seropositive. This CDR3 is CAISDPGSPVAFF. Written as DNA, the CDR3 is TGTGCCATCAGTGACCCGGGGAGCCCGGTCGCTTTCTTT.